This T cell receptor (delta chain) stems from a study of gamma-delta chains in newborns, infants, children. TCRdb fed the reads to CATT. The sample lists thousands of delta-chain clones, around 0.99% seen once, with around 22% in the top ten. Looked up from germline, CDR1 is GEAIGNYY and CDR2 is EKD. The CDR3 runs 21 residues. J was trimmed by 0 bases and V by 5 bases; bases with no gene match: 16. This clone occurred many times. A read error likely explains this, since a far larger clone differs by one base. Sequencing was carried out using blood. The genes are TRDV2 and TRDJ3, with 9 bases lining up with TRDD3. The TCR originated in a child who was a newborn, infant or young child, either healthy, febrile or measles-vaccinated (not recorded which). The CDR3 bases are TGTGCCTGTGGCCGGTACTGGGGGACACGTCTTAGCTCCTGGGACACCCGACAGATGTTTTTC. Protein product: CACGRYWGTRLSSWDTRQMFF.